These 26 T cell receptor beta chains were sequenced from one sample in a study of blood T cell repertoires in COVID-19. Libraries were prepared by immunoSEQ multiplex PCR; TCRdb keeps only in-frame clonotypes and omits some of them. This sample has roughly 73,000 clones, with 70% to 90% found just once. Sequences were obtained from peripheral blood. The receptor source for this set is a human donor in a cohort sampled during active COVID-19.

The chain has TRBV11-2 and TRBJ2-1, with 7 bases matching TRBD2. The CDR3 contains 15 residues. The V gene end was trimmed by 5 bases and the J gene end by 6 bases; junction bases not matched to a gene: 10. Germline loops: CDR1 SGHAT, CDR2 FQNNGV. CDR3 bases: TGTGCCAGCAGCCCAAAATGGGACTACAGCAATGAGCAGTTCTTC. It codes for CASSPKWDYSNEQFF.

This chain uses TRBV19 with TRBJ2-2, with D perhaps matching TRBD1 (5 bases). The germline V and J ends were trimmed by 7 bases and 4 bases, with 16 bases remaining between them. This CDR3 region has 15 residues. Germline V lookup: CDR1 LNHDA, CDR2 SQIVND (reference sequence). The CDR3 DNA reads TGTGCCAGTATCCAGGGTACAGGACCCACCGGGGAGCTGTTTTTT. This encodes CASIQGTGPTGELFF.

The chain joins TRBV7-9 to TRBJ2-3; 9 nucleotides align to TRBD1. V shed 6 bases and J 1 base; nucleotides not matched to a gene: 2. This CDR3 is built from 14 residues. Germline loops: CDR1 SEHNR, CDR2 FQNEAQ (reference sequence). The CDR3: CASRGQGRTDTQYF. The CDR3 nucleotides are TGTGCCAGCAGGGGACAGGGACGCACAGATACGCAGTATTTT.

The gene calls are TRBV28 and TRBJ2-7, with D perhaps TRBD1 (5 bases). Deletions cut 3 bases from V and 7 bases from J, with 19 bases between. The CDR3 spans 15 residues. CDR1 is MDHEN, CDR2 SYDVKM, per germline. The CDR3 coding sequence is TGTGCCAGCAGTTTCAGGGCAAGAGGCTTCAGGGAGCAGTACTTC. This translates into CASSFRARGFREQYF.

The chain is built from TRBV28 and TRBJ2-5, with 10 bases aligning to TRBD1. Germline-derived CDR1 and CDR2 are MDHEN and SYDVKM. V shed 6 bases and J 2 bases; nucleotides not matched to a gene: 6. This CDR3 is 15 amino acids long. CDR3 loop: CASSRGTGVQETQYF. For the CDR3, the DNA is TGTGCCAGCAGCCGCGGGACAGGGGTACAAGAGACCCAGTACTTC.

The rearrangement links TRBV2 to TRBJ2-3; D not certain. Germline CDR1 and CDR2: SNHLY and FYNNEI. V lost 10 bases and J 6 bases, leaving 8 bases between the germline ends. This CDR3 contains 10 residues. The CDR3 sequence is CATGYDTQYF. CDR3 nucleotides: TGTGCCACAGGTTACGATACGCAGTATTTT.

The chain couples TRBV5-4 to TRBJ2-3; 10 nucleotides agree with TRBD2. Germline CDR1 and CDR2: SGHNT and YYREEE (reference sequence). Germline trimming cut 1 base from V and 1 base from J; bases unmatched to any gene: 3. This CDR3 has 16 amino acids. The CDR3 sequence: CASSLWLAGGTDTQYF. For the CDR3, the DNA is TGTGCCAGCAGCTTGTGGCTAGCGGGAGGCACAGATACGCAGTATTTT.

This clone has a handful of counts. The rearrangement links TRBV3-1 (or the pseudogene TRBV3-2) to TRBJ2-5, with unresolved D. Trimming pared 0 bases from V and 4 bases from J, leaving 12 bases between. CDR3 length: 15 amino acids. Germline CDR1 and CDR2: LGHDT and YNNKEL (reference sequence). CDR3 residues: CASSQDEARSETQYF. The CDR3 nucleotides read TGTGCCAGCAGCCAAGATGAGGCTAGGTCAGAGACCCAGTACTTC.

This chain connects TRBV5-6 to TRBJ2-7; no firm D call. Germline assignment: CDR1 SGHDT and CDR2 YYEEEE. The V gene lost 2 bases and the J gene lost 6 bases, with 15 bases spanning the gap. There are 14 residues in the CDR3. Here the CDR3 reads CASSLGVVASEQYV. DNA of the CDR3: TGTGCCAGCAGCTTAGGTGTTGTAGCCTCCGAGCAGTACGTC.

The CDR3 reads CASSQDMGGGSYNEQFF. In DNA form, the CDR3 reads TGTGCCAGCAGCCAAGATATGGGGGGAGGTTCCTACAATGAGCAGTTCTTC. This chain joins TRBV3-1 (or the pseudogene TRBV3-2) and TRBJ2-1; a weak D match, TRBD2 (6 bases). Germline V CDR1 and CDR2: LGHDT, YNNKEL (reference sequence). Trimming removed 0 bases from V and 1 base from J, with 13 bases in between. The CDR3 is 17 residues long.

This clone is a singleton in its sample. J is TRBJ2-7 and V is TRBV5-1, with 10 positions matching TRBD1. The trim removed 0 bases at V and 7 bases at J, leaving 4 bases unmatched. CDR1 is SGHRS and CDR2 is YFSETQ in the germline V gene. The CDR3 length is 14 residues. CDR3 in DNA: TGCGCCAGCAGCTTGGGACAGGGGGCGAGAGAGCAGTACTTC. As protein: CASSLGQGAREQYF.

Written as DNA, the CDR3 is TGTGCCAGCAGCACCGGGACAGGGAATGGCGAGCAGTACGTC. Translating it yields CASSTGTGNGEQYV. This chain links TRBV7-9 with TRBJ2-7; TRBD1 matches at 9 bases. With V trimmed by 5 bases and J by 6 bases, 8 bases remained unmatched. The CDR3 spans 14 residues. The germline gives CDR1 SEHNR, CDR2 FQNEAQ (reference sequence).

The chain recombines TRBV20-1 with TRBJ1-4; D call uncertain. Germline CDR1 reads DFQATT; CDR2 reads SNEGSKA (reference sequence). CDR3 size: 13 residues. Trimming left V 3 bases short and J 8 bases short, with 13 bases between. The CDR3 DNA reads TGCAGTGCTAGTTCCGGGGAAGGCGAAAAACTGTTTTTT. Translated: CSASSGEGEKLFF.

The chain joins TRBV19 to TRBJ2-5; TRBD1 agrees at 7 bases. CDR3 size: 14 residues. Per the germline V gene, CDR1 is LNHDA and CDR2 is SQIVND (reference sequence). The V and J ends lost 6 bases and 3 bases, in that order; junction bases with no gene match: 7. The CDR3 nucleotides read TGTGCCAGTAGCGGACAGGTTGGGAAAGAGACCCAGTACTTC. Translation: CASSGQVGKETQYF. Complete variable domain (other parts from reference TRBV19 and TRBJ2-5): DGGITQSPKYLFRKEGQNVTLSCEQNLNHDAMYWYRQDPGQGLRLIYYSQIVNDFQKGDIAEGYSVSREKKESFPLTVTSAQKNPTAFYLCASSGQVGKETQYFGPGTRLLVL.

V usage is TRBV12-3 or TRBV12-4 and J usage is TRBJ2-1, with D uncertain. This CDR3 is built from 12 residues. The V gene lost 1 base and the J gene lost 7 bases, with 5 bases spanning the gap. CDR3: CASSLGENEQFF. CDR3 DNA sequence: TGTGCCAGCAGTTTAGGTGAGAATGAGCAGTTCTTC.

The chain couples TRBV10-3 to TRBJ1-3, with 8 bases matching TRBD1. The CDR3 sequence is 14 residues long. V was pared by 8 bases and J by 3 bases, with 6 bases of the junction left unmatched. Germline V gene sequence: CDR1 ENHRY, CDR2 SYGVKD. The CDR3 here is CAIRTGGDGNTIYF. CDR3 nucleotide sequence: TGTGCCATCCGAACAGGGGGTGATGGAAACACCATATATTTT.

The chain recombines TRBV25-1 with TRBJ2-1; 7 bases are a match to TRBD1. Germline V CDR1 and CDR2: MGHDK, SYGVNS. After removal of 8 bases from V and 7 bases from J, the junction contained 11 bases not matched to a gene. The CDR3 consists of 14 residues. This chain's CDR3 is CASGQATGLNEQFF. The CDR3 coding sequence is TGTGCCAGCGGGCAGGCGACAGGGCTTAATGAGCAGTTCTTC.

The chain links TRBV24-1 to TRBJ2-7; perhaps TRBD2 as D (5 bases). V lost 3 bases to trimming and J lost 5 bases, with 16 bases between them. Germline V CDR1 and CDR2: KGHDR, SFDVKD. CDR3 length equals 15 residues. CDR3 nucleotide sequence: TGTGCCACCAGTGATCGACTACCCGGGGTACACGAGCAGTACGTC. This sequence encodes CATSDRLPGVHEQYV.

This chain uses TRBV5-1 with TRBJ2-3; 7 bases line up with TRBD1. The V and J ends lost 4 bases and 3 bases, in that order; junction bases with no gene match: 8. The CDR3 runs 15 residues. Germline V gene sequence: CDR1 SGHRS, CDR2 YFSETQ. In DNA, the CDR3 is TGCGCCAGCAGCCTACGTTACAGGGGTACAGATACGCAGTATTTT. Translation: CASSLRYRGTDTQYF. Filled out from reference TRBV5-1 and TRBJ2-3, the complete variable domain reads KAGVTQTPRYLIKTRGQQVTLSCSPISGHRSVSWYQQTPGQGLQFLFEYFSETQRNKGNFPGRFSGRQFSNSRSEMNVSTLELGDSALYLCASSLRYRGTDTQYFGPGTRLTVL.

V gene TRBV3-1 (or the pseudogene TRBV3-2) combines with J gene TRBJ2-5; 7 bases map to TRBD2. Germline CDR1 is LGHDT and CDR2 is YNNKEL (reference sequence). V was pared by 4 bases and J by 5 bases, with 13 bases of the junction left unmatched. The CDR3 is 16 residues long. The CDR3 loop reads CASSPLLAGVRETQYF. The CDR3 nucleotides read TGTGCCAGCAGCCCCTTGCTGGCGGGAGTTAGGGAGACCCAGTACTTC.

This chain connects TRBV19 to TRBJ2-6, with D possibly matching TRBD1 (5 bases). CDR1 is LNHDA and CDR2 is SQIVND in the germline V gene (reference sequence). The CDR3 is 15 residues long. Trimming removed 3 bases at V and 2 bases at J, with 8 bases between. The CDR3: CASSIWGTGANVLTF. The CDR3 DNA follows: TGTGCCAGTAGTATTTGGGGCACTGGGGCCAACGTCCTGACTTTC. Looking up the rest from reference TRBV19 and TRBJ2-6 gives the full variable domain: DGGITQSPKYLFRKEGQNVTLSCEQNLNHDAMYWYRQDPGQGLRLIYYSQIVNDFQKGDIAEGYSVSREKKESFPLTVTSAQKNPTAFYLCASSIWGTGANVLTFGAGSRLTVL.

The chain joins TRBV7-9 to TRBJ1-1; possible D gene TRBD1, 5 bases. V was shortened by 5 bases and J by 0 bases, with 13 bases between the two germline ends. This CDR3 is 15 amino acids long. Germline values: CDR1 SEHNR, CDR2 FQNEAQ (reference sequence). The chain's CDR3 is CASSPRQQMNTEAFF. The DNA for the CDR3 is TGTGCCAGCAGCCCGCGACAGCAAATGAACACTGAAGCTTTCTTT.

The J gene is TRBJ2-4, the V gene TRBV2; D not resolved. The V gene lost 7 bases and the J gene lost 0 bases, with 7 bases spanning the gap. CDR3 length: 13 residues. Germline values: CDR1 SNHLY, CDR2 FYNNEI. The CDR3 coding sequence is TGTGCCAGCAATTCAGAAGCCAAAAACATTCAGTACTTC. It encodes CASNSEAKNIQYF.

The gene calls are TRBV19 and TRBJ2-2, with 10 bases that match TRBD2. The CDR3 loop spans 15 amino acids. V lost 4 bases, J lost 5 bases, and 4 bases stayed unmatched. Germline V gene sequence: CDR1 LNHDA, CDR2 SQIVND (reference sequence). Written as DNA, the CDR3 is TGTGCCAGTAGTACTAGCGGGAGATTTACCGGGGAGCTGTTTTTT. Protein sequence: CASSTSGRFTGELFF. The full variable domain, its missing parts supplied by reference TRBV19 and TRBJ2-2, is DGGITQSPKYLFRKEGQNVTLSCEQNLNHDAMYWYRQDPGQGLRLIYYSQIVNDFQKGDIAEGYSVSREKKESFPLTVTSAQKNPTAFYLCASSTSGRFTGELFFGEGSRLTVL.

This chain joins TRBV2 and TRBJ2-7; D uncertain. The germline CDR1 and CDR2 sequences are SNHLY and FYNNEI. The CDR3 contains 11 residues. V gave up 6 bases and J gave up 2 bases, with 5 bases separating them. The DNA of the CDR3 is TGTGCCAGCAGAACGGCCTACGAGCAGTACTTC. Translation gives CASRTAYEQYF. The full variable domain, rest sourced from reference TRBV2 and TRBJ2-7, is EPEVTQTPSHQVTQMGQEVILRCVPISNHLYFYWYRQILGQKVEFLVSFYNNEISEKSEIFDDQFSVERPDGSNFTLKIRSTKLEDSAMYFCASRTAYEQYFGPGTRLTVT.

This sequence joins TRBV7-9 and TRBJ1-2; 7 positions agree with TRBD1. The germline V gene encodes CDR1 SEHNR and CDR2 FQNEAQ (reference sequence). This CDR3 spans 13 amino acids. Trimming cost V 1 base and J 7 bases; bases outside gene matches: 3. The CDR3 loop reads CASSLEAGGGYTF. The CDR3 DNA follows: TGTGCCAGCAGCTTAGAGGCAGGGGGTGGCTACACCTTC.